What follows are 14 T cell receptor beta chains derived from one specimen sequenced in a study of blood T cell repertoires in COVID-19. The data were produced by immunoSEQ multiplex PCR, yet TCRdb's version contains in-frame clones alone and is incomplete. The data show 45,000 to 55,000 clones, approximately 90% seen once. Sequencing was carried out using peripheral blood. These receptors were collected from a man older than 75 with acute or convalescent COVID-19.

V and J are TRBV19 and TRBJ2-2; a possible D gene is TRBD1 (6 bases). V lost 4 bases, J lost 3 bases, and 18 bases lay in between. The CDR3 runs 17 residues. Germline V CDR1 and CDR2: LNHDA, SQIVND (reference sequence). The CDR3 nucleotides are TGTGCCAGTAGTAACTTGGGCCAGGGGCGGCACACCGGGGAGCTGTTTTTT. It encodes CASSNLGQGRHTGELFF.

CDR3 residues: CASRITALSGNTIYF. The CDR3, as DNA: TGTGCCAGCCGGATTACAGCACTTTCTGGAAACACCATATATTTT. This chain joins TRBV2 and TRBJ1-3; D is uncertain. Trimming removed 8 bases from V and 1 base from J, with 15 bases in between. CDR1 and CDR2 (germline): SNHLY, FYNNEI. The CDR3 is 15 residues long.

The V and J genes are TRBV10-3 and TRBJ1-1; D might be TRBD1 (6 bases). The CDR3 runs 15 residues. Looked up from germline, CDR1 is ENHRY and CDR2 is SYGVKD. The V and J ends lost 8 bases and 4 bases respectively, with 20 bases between them. CDR3 sequence reads: CAIGGPGATGTEAFF. The CDR3 nucleotides read TGTGCCATCGGGGGTCCAGGGGCGACGGGCACTGAAGCTTTCTTT.

This chain uses TRBV9 with TRBJ2-1; 11 bases are a match to TRBD2. The germline CDR1 and CDR2 sequences are SGDLS and YYNGEE. This CDR3 region has 15 residues. After removal of 4 bases from V and 2 bases from J, the junction contained 2 bases not matched to a gene. The CDR3 sequence is CASSPTSGAYNEQFF. In nucleotides, the CDR3 is TGTGCCAGCAGCCCGACTAGCGGGGCCTACAATGAGCAGTTCTTC.

V is TRBV28 and J is TRBJ1-2, with 9 positions matching TRBD1. V shed 7 bases and J 4 bases; nucleotides not matched to a gene: 10. CDR1 and CDR2 (germline): MDHEN, SYDVKM. This CDR3 region has 15 residues. The CDR3 DNA follows: TGTGCCAGCACCACCACAGGGGGCCGGGGCTATGGCTACACCTTC. This translates into CASTTTGGRGYGYTF.

In this sample, this clone turned up once. The rearrangement joins TRBV6-5 to TRBJ1-5; D is unclear. CDR1 is MNHEY, CDR2 SVGAGI, per germline. The CDR3 length is 13 residues. The germline V and J ends were trimmed by 2 bases and 3 bases, with 5 bases remaining between them. CDR3: CASSYSFNQPQHF. CDR3 in DNA: TGTGCCAGCAGTTACAGCTTCAATCAGCCCCAGCATTTT.

This chain connects TRBV30 to TRBJ1-2; D is possibly TRBD1 (5 bases). Germline V gene lookup returns CDR1 GTSNPN and CDR2 SVGIG (reference sequence). V lost 7 bases and J lost 4, with 16 bases in between. The CDR3 runs to 13 residues. As DNA, the CDR3 is TGTGCCTCAACCCACGGGGGTGGCTATGGCTACACCTTC. This codes for CASTHGGGYGYTF.

This clone was observed a single time. This chain joins TRBV7-9 and TRBJ1-2, with a tentative D call TRBD1 (6 bases). CDR3 length: 17 residues. Trimming cost V 5 bases and J 5 bases, with 24 bases left between them. Germline values: CDR1 SEHNR, CDR2 FQNEAQ (reference sequence). Here the CDR3 DNA reads TGTGCCAGCAGCATCGCTTTGGACAGAAATTTTGCTTATGGCTACACCTTC. Translated, it gives CASSIALDRNFAYGYTF.

This clone turned up a few times. This rearrangement joins TRBV11-2 to TRBJ1-1; possibly TRBD1 for D (6 bases). Trimming stripped 1 base from V and 3 bases from J, with 24 bases between. Germline V gene data show CDR1 as SGHAT and CDR2 as FQNNGV. The CDR3 has 19 residues. The CDR3 DNA sequence: TGTGCCAGCAGCTTAGTTCGTATCGGGACAAGCCTCTTAGACACTGAAGCTTTCTTT. Amino acid sequence: CASSLVRIGTSLLDTEAFF.

The J gene is TRBJ2-2, the V gene TRBV19; 7 positions match TRBD1. The CDR3 extends over 15 amino acids. The junction had 6 bases not matched to a gene; V was cut back by 6 bases and J by 2 bases. Germline V gene lookup returns CDR1 LNHDA and CDR2 SQIVND (reference sequence). CDR3: CASSPRGKNTGELFF. The CDR3 bases are TGTGCCAGTAGCCCCAGGGGGAAAAACACCGGGGAGCTGTTTTTT.

The chain couples TRBV3-1 (or the pseudogene TRBV3-2) to TRBJ1-2; D possibly corresponds to TRBD1 (6 bases). With 2 bases removed from V and 6 bases from J, the gap between germline ends came to 16 bases. The CDR3 consists of 15 residues. Germline-derived CDR1 and CDR2 are LGHDT and YNNKEL (reference sequence). The CDR3 is CASSQRPGGADGYTF. The CDR3 DNA follows: TGTGCCAGCAGCCAACGGCCTGGGGGCGCGGATGGCTACACCTTC.

V is TRBV27 and J is TRBJ2-7; 8 nucleotides line up with TRBD1. The CDR3 is 15 amino acids. Trimming cost V 2 bases and J 3 bases; bases outside gene matches: 6. Germline CDR1 is MNHEY and CDR2 is SMNVEV (reference sequence). Here the CDR3 reads CASSLDRTGFYEQYF. In DNA, the CDR3 is TGTGCCAGCAGTTTAGATAGGACAGGGTTCTACGAGCAGTACTTC.

V and J are TRBV7-2 and TRBJ1-2; 8 bases line up with TRBD1. From germline, CDR1 is SGHTA and CDR2 FQGNSA. The length of the CDR3 is 16 residues. Trimming removed 4 bases from V and 7 bases from J; junction bases left unmatched: 14. CDR3 region: CASSSPDRVGIRGYTF. The CDR3 DNA reads TGTGCCAGCAGCTCCCCGGACAGGGTGGGTATACGTGGCTACACCTTC.

This chain links TRBV29-1 with TRBJ2-7; 7 bases are shared with TRBD1. CDR1 is SQVTM, CDR2 ANQGSEA, per germline. The junction had 2 bases not matched to a gene; V was cut back by 3 bases and J by 3 bases. The length of the CDR3 is 12 residues. The CDR3 is CSVDGQDYEQYF. The CDR3 nucleotides are TGCAGCGTTGACGGACAGGACTACGAGCAGTACTTC.